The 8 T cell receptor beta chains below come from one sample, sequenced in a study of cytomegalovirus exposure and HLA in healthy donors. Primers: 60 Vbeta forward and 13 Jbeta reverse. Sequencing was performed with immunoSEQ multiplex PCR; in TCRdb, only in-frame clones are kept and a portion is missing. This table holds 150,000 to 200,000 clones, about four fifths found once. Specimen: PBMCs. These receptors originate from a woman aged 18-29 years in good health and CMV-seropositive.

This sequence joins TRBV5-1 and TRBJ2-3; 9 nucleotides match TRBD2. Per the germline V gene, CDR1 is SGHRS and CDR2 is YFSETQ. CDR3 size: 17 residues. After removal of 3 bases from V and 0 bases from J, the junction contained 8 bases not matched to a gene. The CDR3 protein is CASSSSGASTSTDTQYF. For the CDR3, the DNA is TGCGCCAGCAGCTCTAGCGGGGCCAGCACTAGCACAGATACGCAGTATTTT.

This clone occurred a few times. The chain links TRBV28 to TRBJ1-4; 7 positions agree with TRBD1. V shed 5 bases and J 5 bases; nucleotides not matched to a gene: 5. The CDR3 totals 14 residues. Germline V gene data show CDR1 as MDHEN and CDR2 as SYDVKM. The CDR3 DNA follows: TGTGCCAGCAGTCTAACAGGGGAAAATGAAAAACTGTTTTTT. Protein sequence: CASSLTGENEKLFF.

The CDR3 sequence is CASTHRGPVYNEQFF. Written as DNA, the CDR3 is TGTGCCAGTACCCATAGAGGGCCAGTCTACAATGAGCAGTTCTTC. The chain carries TRBV19 and TRBJ2-1, with a possible D match to TRBD2 (5 bases). V was shortened by 7 bases and J by 3 bases, with 16 bases between the two germline ends. This CDR3 spans 15 amino acids. CDR1 and CDR2 from the germline V gene are LNHDA and SQIVND (reference sequence).

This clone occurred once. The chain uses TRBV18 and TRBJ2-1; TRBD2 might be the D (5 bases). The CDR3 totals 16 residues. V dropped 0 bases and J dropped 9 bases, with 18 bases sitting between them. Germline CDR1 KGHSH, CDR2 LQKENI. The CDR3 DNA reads TGTGCCAGCTCACCACCCGGGATGCTTAACCTGGGTGAGCAGTTCTTC. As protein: CASSPPGMLNLGEQFF.

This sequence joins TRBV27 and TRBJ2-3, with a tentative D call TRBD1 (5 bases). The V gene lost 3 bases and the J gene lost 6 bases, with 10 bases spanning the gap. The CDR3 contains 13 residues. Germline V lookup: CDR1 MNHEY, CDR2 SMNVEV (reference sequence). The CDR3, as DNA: TGTGCCAGCAGTTTTGCAGGGTGGGATACGCAGTATTTT. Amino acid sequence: CASSFAGWDTQYF.

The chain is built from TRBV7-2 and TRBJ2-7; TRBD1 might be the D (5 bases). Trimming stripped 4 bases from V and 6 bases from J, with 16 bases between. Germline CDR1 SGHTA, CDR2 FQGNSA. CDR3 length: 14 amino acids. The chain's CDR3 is CASSSETQRGEQYF. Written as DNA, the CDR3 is TGTGCCAGCAGCTCGGAGACACAAAGGGGCGAGCAGTACTTC.

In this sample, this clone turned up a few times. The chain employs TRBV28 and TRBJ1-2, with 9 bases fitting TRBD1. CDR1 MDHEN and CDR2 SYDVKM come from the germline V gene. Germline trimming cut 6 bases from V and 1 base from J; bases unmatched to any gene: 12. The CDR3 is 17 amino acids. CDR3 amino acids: CASSQAGTGPRNYGYTF. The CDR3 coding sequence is TGTGCCAGCAGCCAGGCCGGGACAGGGCCTCGTAACTATGGCTACACCTTC.

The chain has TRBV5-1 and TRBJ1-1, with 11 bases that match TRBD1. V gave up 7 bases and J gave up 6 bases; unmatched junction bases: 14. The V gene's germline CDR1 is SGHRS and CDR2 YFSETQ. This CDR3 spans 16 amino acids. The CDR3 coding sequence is TGCGCCAGCGGGGGGGGACAGGGGGTTTCTAGCGCTGAAGCTTTCTTT. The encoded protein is CASGGGQGVSSAEAFF. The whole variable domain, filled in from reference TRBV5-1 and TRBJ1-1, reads KAGVTQTPRYLIKTRGQQVTLSCSPISGHRSVSWYQQTPGQGLQFLFEYFSETQRNKGNFPGRFSGRQFSNSRSEMNVSTLELGDSALYLCASGGGQGVSSAEAFFGQGTRLTVV.